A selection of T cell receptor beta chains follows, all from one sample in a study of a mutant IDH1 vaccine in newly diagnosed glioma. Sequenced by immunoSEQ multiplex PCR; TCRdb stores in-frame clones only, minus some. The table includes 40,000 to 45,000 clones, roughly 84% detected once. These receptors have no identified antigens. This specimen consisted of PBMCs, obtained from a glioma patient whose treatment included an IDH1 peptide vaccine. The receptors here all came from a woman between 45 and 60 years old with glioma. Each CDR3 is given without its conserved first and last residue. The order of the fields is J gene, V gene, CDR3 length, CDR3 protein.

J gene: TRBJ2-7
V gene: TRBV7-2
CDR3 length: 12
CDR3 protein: ASTLTGGSYEQY

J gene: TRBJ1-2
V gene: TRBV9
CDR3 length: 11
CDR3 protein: ATSGLLEDGYT

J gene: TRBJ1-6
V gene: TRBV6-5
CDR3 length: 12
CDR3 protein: ASKRRELNSPLH

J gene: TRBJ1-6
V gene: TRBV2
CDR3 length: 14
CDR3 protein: ASRQSAAAINSPLH

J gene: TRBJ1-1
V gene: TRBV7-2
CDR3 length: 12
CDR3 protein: ASSLRAEVTEAF

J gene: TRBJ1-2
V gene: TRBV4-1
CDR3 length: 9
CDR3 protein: ASSFSGSYT

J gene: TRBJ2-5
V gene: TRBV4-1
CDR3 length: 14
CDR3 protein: ASSQGDGGGLETQY

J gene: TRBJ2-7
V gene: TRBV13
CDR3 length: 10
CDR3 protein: ASSFRGYEQY

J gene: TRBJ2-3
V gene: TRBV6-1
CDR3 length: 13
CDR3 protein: ASSGRQDRTDTQY

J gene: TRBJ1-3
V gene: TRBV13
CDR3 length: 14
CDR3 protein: ASSSGTGGFGNTIY

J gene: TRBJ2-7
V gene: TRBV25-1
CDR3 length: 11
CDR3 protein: ASSGRSSYEQY

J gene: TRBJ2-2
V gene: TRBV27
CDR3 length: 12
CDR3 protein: ASISGVGTGELF

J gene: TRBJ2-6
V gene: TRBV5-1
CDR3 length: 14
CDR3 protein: ASSLDARSGANVLT

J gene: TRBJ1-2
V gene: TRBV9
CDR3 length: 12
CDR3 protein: ASSGKTGNYGYT

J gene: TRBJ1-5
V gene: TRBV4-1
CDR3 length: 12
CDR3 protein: ASSQGGEGRPQH